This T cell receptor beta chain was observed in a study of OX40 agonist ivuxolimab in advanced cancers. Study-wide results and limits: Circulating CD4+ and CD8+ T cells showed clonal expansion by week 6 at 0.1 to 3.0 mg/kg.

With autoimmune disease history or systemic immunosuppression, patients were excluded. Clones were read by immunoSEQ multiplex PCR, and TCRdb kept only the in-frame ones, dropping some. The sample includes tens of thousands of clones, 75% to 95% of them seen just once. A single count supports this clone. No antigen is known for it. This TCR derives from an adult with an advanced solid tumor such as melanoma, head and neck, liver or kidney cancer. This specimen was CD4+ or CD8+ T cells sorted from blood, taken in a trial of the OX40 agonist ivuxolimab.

The CDR3 protein is CAWSSGGDSTDTQYF. The CDR3 nucleotides read TGTGCCTGGAGTAGCGGGGGGGACAGCACAGATACGCAGTATTTT. The chain links TRBV30 to TRBJ2-3, with TRBD2 identical over 10 bases. The germline CDR1 and CDR2 sequences are GTSNPN and SVGIG (reference sequence). This CDR3 comprises 15 residues. Germline trimming cut 2 bases from V and 0 bases from J; bases unmatched to any gene: 2.